This TCR beta chain was captured in a study of beta chain features in type 1 diabetes. The entirety of the isolated RNA underwent reverse transcription, so expressed TCRB transcripts were sequenced. Only in-frame clones appear in the TCRdb table, and some are missing; sequencing was by immunoSEQ multiplex PCR. This sample has about 930,000 clones, with around a sixth found just once. There are a few counts of this clone. Germline CDR1 SGHVS, CDR2 FQNEAQ. This CDR3 contains 15 residues. Trimming shortened V by 4 bases and J by 5 bases, and 16 bases separated the two germline ends. The TCR was taken from a young woman in good health. Material for sequencing was naive CD4+ T cells from blood. This sequence joins TRBV7-8 and TRBJ2-3; weak D call: TRBD2 (6 bases). CDR3 bases: TGTGCCAGCAGCTCCAGGAGACGGGAGATAGATACGCAGTATTTT. This gives the protein CASSSRRREIDTQYF.